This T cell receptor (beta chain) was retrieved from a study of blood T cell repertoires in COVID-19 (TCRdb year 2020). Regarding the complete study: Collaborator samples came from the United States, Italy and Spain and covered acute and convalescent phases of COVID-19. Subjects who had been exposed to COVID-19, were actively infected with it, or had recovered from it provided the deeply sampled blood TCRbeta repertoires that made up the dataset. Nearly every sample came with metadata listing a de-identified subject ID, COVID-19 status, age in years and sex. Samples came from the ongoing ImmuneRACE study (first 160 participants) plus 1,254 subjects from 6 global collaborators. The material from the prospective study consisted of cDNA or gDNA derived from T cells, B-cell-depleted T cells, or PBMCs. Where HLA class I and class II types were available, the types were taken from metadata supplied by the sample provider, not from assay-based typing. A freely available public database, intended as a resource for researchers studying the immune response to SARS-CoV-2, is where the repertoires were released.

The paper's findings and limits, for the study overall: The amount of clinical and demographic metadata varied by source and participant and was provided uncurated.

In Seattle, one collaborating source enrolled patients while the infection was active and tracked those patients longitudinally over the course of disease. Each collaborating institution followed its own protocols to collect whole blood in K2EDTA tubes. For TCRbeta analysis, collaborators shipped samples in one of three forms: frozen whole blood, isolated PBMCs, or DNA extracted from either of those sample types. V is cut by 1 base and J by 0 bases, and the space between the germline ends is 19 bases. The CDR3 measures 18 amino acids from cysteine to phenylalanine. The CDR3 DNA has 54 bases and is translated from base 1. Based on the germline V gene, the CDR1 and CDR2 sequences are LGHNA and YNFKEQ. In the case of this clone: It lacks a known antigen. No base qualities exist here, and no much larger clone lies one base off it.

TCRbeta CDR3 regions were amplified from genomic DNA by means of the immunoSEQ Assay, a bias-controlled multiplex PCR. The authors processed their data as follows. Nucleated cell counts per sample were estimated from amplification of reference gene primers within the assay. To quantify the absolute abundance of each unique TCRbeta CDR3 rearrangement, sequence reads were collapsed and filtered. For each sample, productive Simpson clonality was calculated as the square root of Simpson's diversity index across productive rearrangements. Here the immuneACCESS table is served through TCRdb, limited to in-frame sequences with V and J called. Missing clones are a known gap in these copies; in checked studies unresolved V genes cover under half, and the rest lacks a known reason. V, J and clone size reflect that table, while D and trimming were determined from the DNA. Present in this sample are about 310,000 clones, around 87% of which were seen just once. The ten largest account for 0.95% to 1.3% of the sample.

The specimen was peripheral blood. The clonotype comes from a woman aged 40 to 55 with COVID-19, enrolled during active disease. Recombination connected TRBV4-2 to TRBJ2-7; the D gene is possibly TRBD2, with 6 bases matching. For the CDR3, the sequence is CASSQGPMGRGGSYEQYF. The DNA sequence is TGTGCCAGCAGCCAAGGGCCAATGGGGCGGGGAGGCTCCTACGAGCAGTACTTC.